These 24 T cell receptor beta chains share one sample of origin, sequenced in a study of blood T cell repertoires in COVID-19. TCRdb's copy holds only in-frame clones and misses some; the assay was immunoSEQ multiplex PCR. Of some 150,000 clones listed, 76% are singletons. The sequenced material came from peripheral blood. These receptors originate from a woman older than 75 with active or convalescent COVID-19.

The chain joins TRBV12-5 to TRBJ2-7, with D maybe TRBD1 (7 bases). The germline V gene encodes CDR1 LGHNT and CDR2 FRNRAP. This CDR3 contains 15 residues. Between the trimmed V and J ends, which lost 1 base and 1 base, there was a span of 11 bases. The CDR3 sequence: CASGLDRGGSYEQYF. In nucleotides, the CDR3 is TGTGCTAGTGGTTTGGACAGGGGAGGTTCCTACGAGCAGTACTTC.

V and J are TRBV11-2 and TRBJ2-5; D remains unclear. CDR1 and CDR2 from the germline V gene are SGHAT and FQNNGV. The CDR3 runs to 13 residues. V lost 1 base and J 1 base, leaving 4 bases between the germline ends. The CDR3, as DNA: TGTGCCAGCAGCTTAGGTCGCCAAGAGACCCAGTACTTC. Translated: CASSLGRQETQYF.

This clone was observed once. The chain links TRBV6-1 to TRBJ2-7; D is possibly TRBD1 (6 bases). This CDR3 is built from 14 residues. V was pared by 2 bases and J by 4 bases, with 12 bases between. Germline V gene data show CDR1 as MNHNS and CDR2 as SASEGT. Here the CDR3 reads CASSESRTEYEQYF. The CDR3 DNA reads as TGTGCCAGCAGTGAATCTCGGACAGAATACGAGCAGTACTTC.

Here the CDR3 reads CASSDTGRMGVQYF. The CDR3 bases are TGTGCCAGCAGTGACACAGGGCGGATGGGTGTGCAGTACTTC. The V gene is TRBV2, the J gene TRBJ2-7; weak D call: TRBD1 (6 bases). The CDR3 consists of 14 residues. Trimming shortened V by 3 bases and J by 9 bases, and 18 bases separated the two germline ends. Germline-derived CDR1 and CDR2 are SNHLY and FYNNEI.

This clone appeared a few times. The chain is built from TRBV7-2 and TRBJ1-6, with D perhaps matching TRBD1 (6 bases). Germline V gene sequence: CDR1 SGHTA, CDR2 FQGNSA. The length of the CDR3 is 19 residues. Trimming left V 5 bases short and J 3 bases short, with 23 bases between. In DNA, the CDR3 is TGTGCCAGCAGCCTCAGAACAGGGTCCCCAAATGGCTATAATTCACCCCTCCACTTT. It translates to CASSLRTGSPNGYNSPLHF.

The chain couples TRBV19 to TRBJ1-1, with TRBD1 identical over 7 bases. The germline V gene has CDR1 LNHDA and CDR2 SQIVND (reference sequence). This CDR3 comprises 13 residues. V was pared by 6 bases and J by 4 bases, with 5 bases of the junction left unmatched. CDR3 in amino acids: CASRAGGGTEAFF. CDR3 coding DNA: TGTGCCAGTAGAGCAGGGGGAGGCACTGAAGCTTTCTTT. Combining the CDR3 with reference TRBV19 and TRBJ1-1 gives the whole variable domain DGGITQSPKYLFRKEGQNVTLSCEQNLNHDAMYWYRQDPGQGLRLIYYSQIVNDFQKGDIAEGYSVSREKKESFPLTVTSAQKNPTAFYLCASRAGGGTEAFFGQGTRLTVV.

V gene TRBV4-2 combines with J gene TRBJ2-1; possible D gene TRBD1, 6 bases. V lost 1 base to trimming and J lost 0 bases, with 10 bases between them. The germline CDR1 and CDR2 sequences are LGHNA and YNFKEQ. This CDR3 spans 16 amino acids. Here the CDR3 reads CASSQGGGSSYNEQFF. In DNA form, the CDR3 reads TGTGCCAGCAGCCAAGGTGGGGGCAGCTCCTACAATGAGCAGTTCTTC.

This clone has more than one count but fewer than ten. The chain carries TRBV5-6 and TRBJ2-1; maybe TRBD1 (5 bases). This CDR3 is 16 amino acids long. CDR1 is SGHDT, CDR2 YYEEEE, per germline. Trimming pared 5 bases from V and 4 bases from J, leaving 19 bases between. CDR3 bases: TGTGCCAGCAGGGGGCATTTAGATAATCGGTACAATGAGCAGTTCTTC. This translates into CASRGHLDNRYNEQFF.

This rearrangement joins TRBV3-1 (or the pseudogene TRBV3-2) to TRBJ2-3, with D possibly being TRBD1 (5 bases). Germline assignment: CDR1 LGHDT and CDR2 YNNKEL (reference sequence). CDR3 length equals 16 residues. V gave up 0 bases and J gave up 2 bases, with 12 bases separating them. The CDR3 coding sequence is TGTGCCAGCAGCCAAGAAAGTCACAGGTACACAGATACGCAGTATTTT. Translated, it gives CASSQESHRYTDTQYF.

This chain links TRBV11-1 with TRBJ1-2, with D perhaps matching TRBD1 (6 bases). Per germline, CDR1 SGHAT and CDR2 FQDESV (reference sequence). Trimming removed 2 bases from V and 5 bases from J, with 9 bases in between. The CDR3 is 13 residues long. The CDR3 bases are TGTGCCAGCAGCTTATACGGGACATATGGCTACACCTTC. It codes for CASSLYGTYGYTF.

The genes are TRBV28 and TRBJ2-7; unclear D gene. The CDR3 has 11 amino acids. V gave up 6 bases and J gave up 6 bases, with 9 bases separating them. CDR1 MDHEN and CDR2 SYDVKM come from the germline V gene. The CDR3 reads CASRNTVEQYF. CDR3 DNA: TGTGCCAGCAGGAATACTGTCGAGCAGTACTTC.

The chain links TRBV28 to TRBJ2-7, with 10 bases identical to TRBD2. The CDR3 consists of 15 residues. V shed 6 bases, J shed 4 bases, and the junction held 9 bases outside the gene matches. Per the germline V gene, CDR1 is MDHEN and CDR2 is SYDVKM. CDR3 nucleotides: TGTGCCAGCAGATATGGGACTAGCGAGAGATACGAGCAGTACTTC. As protein: CASRYGTSERYEQYF.

The rearrangement links TRBV20-1 to TRBJ1-2, with unresolved D. Per germline, CDR1 DFQATT and CDR2 SNEGSKA (reference sequence). V lost 6 bases to trimming and J lost 7 bases, with 9 bases between them. The CDR3 has 10 amino acids. The DNA for the CDR3 is TGCAGTGCCCCCAATTTTGGCTACACCTTC. It is translated as CSAPNFGYTF.

The chain links TRBV18 to TRBJ1-4; 10 bases line up with TRBD1. Germline CDR1 reads KGHSH; CDR2 reads LQKENI. The J segment lost 6 bases and the V segment lost 6 bases, leaving 4 bases of the junction unmatched. This CDR3 has 14 residues. CDR3 region: CASSGTGVDEKLFF. The CDR3, as DNA: TGTGCCAGCTCGGGGACAGGGGTGGATGAAAAACTGTTTTTT.

This clone was seen a few times. The chain joins TRBV4-1 to TRBJ2-7; possibly TRBD2 for D (6 bases). V was pared by 3 bases and J by 3 bases, with 15 bases between. The CDR3 runs to 15 residues. The germline V gene has CDR1 MGHRA and CDR2 YSYEKL. CDR3 nucleotide sequence: TGCGCCAGCAGCCAGGGAGGAATCGGCGACTACGAGCAGTACTTC. This encodes CASSQGGIGDYEQYF.

The CDR3 DNA reads TGTGCCAGCAGTGATGGGGGGATGAACACCATATATTTT. This sequence encodes CASSDGGMNTIYF. This chain joins TRBV6-1 and TRBJ1-3; tentatively, D is TRBD1 (5 bases). Trimming removed 3 bases from V and 7 bases from J, with 10 bases in between. This CDR3 is built from 13 residues. CDR1 is MNHNS, CDR2 SASEGT, per germline.

The genes are TRBV7-3 and TRBJ2-5, with a weak D call TRBD2 (6 bases). Trimming shortened V by 2 bases and J by 7 bases, and 14 bases separated the two germline ends. Looked up from germline, CDR1 is SGHTA and CDR2 is FQGTGA. The CDR3 has 14 amino acids. CDR3 residues: CASSLGVGRGTQYF. In DNA form, the CDR3 reads TGTGCCAGCAGCTTAGGTGTCGGGCGGGGGACCCAGTACTTC.

The chain combines TRBV11-3 with TRBJ2-2; D perhaps matches TRBD1 (6 bases). This CDR3 contains 15 residues. Trimming stripped 4 bases from V and 4 bases from J, with 13 bases between. Germline V gives CDR1 SGHNT, CDR2 YENEEA. This chain's CDR3 is CASSSSRGGTGELFF. The CDR3 nucleotides read TGTGCCAGCAGCTCCTCTAGAGGGGGCACCGGGGAGCTGTTTTTT. The entire variable domain, with the rest obtained from reference TRBV11-3 and TRBJ2-2, is as follows: EAGVVQSPRYKIIEKKQPVAFWCNPISGHNTLYWYLQNLGQGPELLIRYENEEAVDDSQLPKDRFSAERLKGVDSTLKIQPAELGDSAVYLCASSSSRGGTGELFFGEGSRLTVL.

The chain carries TRBV29-1 and TRBJ2-5; 7 positions match TRBD2. V dropped 8 bases and J dropped 5; count of bases not matched to a gene: 11. Germline V gene lookup returns CDR1 SQVTM and CDR2 ANQGSEA. The CDR3 runs to 13 residues. The CDR3 sequence is CSYRGVASETQYF. The CDR3 DNA is TGCAGCTATCGGGGGGTCGCCTCCGAGACCCAGTACTTC.

The chain links TRBV30 to TRBJ2-2; D possibly corresponds to TRBD2 (5 bases). With 2 bases removed from V and 4 bases from J, the gap between germline ends came to 17 bases. CDR1 and CDR2 (germline): GTSNPN, SVGIG (reference sequence). There are 16 residues in the CDR3. The CDR3 sequence: CAWSTGSTRGTGELFF. The CDR3 nucleotides read TGTGCCTGGAGTACGGGATCCACCCGGGGCACCGGGGAGCTGTTTTTT. Using reference TRBV30 and TRBJ2-2 for the parts outside the CDR3, the full variable domain is SQTIHQWPATLVQPVGSPLSLECTVEGTSNPNLYWYRQAAGRGLQLLFYSVGIGQISSEVPQNLSASRPQDRQFILSSKKLLLSDSGFYLCAWSTGSTRGTGELFFGEGSRLTVL.

The CDR3 protein is CAGKAGQSGTEAFF. CDR3 coding DNA: TGTGCCGGAAAAGCGGGGCAGTCCGGCACTGAAGCTTTCTTT. The V call is TRBV28, the J call TRBJ1-1, with D possibly matching TRBD1 (5 bases). From germline, CDR1 is MDHEN and CDR2 SYDVKM. The V end was cut by 11 bases, the J end by 4 bases, with 20 bases between. This CDR3 spans 14 amino acids.

This chain connects TRBV3-1 (or the pseudogene TRBV3-2) to TRBJ2-7, with D unclear. Looked up from germline, CDR1 is LGHDT and CDR2 is YNNKEL (reference sequence). This CDR3 contains 12 residues. The ends were cut back, 4 bases at V and 4 bases at J, with 8 bases in the middle. Here the CDR3 DNA reads TGTGCCAGCAGCCGAACTCGGTACGAGCAGTACTTC. This encodes CASSRTRYEQYF.

This clone showed up just once. The chain carries TRBV28 and TRBJ2-2; the D is unclear. The germline gives CDR1 MDHEN, CDR2 SYDVKM. Trimming removed 3 bases at V and 7 bases at J, with 3 bases between. The CDR3 length is 11 residues. CDR3 nucleotide sequence: TGTGCCAGCAGTTTCGTCGGGGAGCTGTTTTTT. Amino acid sequence: CASSFVGELFF.

The chain has TRBV12-3 or TRBV12-4 and TRBJ1-2; D perhaps matches TRBD1 (5 bases). The CDR3 extends over 13 amino acids. Deletions cut 6 bases from V and 14 bases from J, with 22 bases between. CDR3 coding DNA: TGTGCCAGCAGCCTGGCTGAAACCACTGCAGGGACCTTC. It specifies CASSLAETTAGTF.